These 28 T cell receptor beta chains were sequenced from one sample in a study of cytomegalovirus exposure and HLA in healthy donors. With 60 Vbeta and 13 Jbeta primers, the PCR was carried out. Libraries were prepared by immunoSEQ multiplex PCR; TCRdb keeps only in-frame clonotypes and omits some of them. The table lists about 140,000 clones, about four fifths of them singletons. The specimen was PBMCs. The receptors derive from a man aged 40-50 years in good health and CMV-seropositive.

This clone was recorded at least ten times. V and J are TRBV5-1 and TRBJ1-4; 7 positions agree with TRBD1. Per germline, CDR1 SGHRS and CDR2 YFSETQ. The CDR3 totals 14 residues. Germline trimming cut 4 bases from V and 6 bases from J; bases unmatched to any gene: 6. This chain's CDR3 is CASSVTGLDEKLFF. In nucleotides, the CDR3 is TGCGCCAGCAGCGTGACAGGGCTAGATGAAAAACTGTTTTTT.

This chain links TRBV2 with TRBJ2-2, with a tentative D call TRBD2 (5 bases). CDR1 and CDR2 (germline): SNHLY, FYNNEI. The CDR3 has 18 amino acids. Between the trimmed V and J ends, which lost 8 bases and 0 bases, there was a span of 22 bases. As DNA, the CDR3 is TGTGCCAGCCGAACGGGGAATGCCGGACTCTCGAACACCGGGGAGCTGTTTTTT. It specifies CASRTGNAGLSNTGELFF.

The V gene is TRBV5-1, the J gene TRBJ1-4, with D uncertain. Germline V lookup: CDR1 SGHRS, CDR2 YFSETQ. There are 15 residues in the CDR3. V was shortened by 5 bases and J by 0 bases, with 11 bases between the two germline ends. The CDR3 DNA sequence: TGCGCCAGCAGGCCTACTGGTGCAACTAATGAAAAACTGTTTTTT. Protein: CASRPTGATNEKLFF.

For this clone: Other nucleotide sequences from this sample produce the same CDR3. The chain has TRBV30 and TRBJ1-2; TRBD1 agrees at 8 bases. Unmatched junction bases numbered 9, after V lost 2 bases and J lost 4 bases. Germline CDR1 and CDR2: GTSNPN and SVGIG (reference sequence). The CDR3 totals 15 residues. For the CDR3, the DNA is TGTGCCTGGAGTCTCCCCGGACAGGGTTCCTATGGCTACACCTTC. It codes for CAWSLPGQGSYGYTF.

The chain combines TRBV6-7 with TRBJ2-6; a possible D gene is TRBD1 (5 bases). TRBV6-7 is reported as an ORF; its role is uncertain. The CDR3 is 16 residues long. V was trimmed by 2 bases and J by 1 base, leaving 9 bases between them. The CDR3 loop is CASSYRKGSGANVLTF. CDR3 nucleotide sequence: TGTGCCAGCAGTTACCGTAAGGGGTCTGGGGCCAACGTCCTGACTTTC.

The gene calls are TRBV5-5 and TRBJ2-3; 11 nucleotides line up with TRBD2. J was trimmed by 0 bases and V by 6 bases; bases with no gene match: 9. Germline V CDR1 and CDR2: SGHKS, YYEKEE (reference sequence). The CDR3 sequence is 17 residues long. This CDR3 reads CASIITTSGISTDTQYF. CDR3 sequence (DNA): TGTGCCAGCATTATTACGACTAGCGGGATTAGCACAGATACGCAGTATTTT.

This clone was recorded once. This chain connects TRBV11-1 to TRBJ2-1; a weak D match, TRBD2 (5 bases). Trimming removed 1 base at V and 9 bases at J, with 7 bases between. Germline V gene data show CDR1 as SGHAT and CDR2 as FQDESV (reference sequence). CDR3 length: 12 amino acids. In DNA form, the CDR3 reads TGTGCCAGCAGCTTAGTAACTAGTGAGCAGTTCTTC. Its translation: CASSLVTSEQFF. Full variable domain (outside the CDR3, taken from reference TRBV11-1 and TRBJ2-1): EAEVAQSPRYKITEKSQAVAFWCDPISGHATLYWYRQILGQGPELLVQFQDESVVDDSQLPKDRFSAERLKGVDSTLKIQPAELGDSAMYLCASSLVTSEQFFGPGTRLTVL.

The chain links TRBV6-4 to TRBJ2-3, with 7 bases lining up with TRBD1. Germline CDR1 and CDR2: MRHNA and SNTAGT. CDR3 length: 14 amino acids. J lost 2 bases, V lost 3 bases, and 2 bases had no gene match. CDR3: CASSEQGTTDTQYF. The CDR3 coding sequence is TGTGCCAGCAGTGAACAGGGGACCACAGATACGCAGTATTTT.

The genes are TRBV4-3 and TRBJ1-2; 7 bases align to TRBD1. The CDR3 runs to 15 residues. V lost 4 bases and J lost 3; bases outside the gene matches: 8. Germline CDR1 is LGHNA and CDR2 is YSLEER. The CDR3 is CASSPSRGWDYGYTF. The CDR3 nucleotides are TGCGCCAGCAGCCCCTCCAGGGGGTGGGACTATGGCTACACCTTC.

This clone was picked up one time. The V and J genes are TRBV29-1 and TRBJ2-1; 10 bases agree with TRBD2. Germline CDR1 is SQVTM and CDR2 is ANQGSEA. The CDR3 length is 14 residues. Trimming took 6 bases from V and 8 from J; bases not matched to a gene: 10. The CDR3 nucleotides are TGCAGCGTCGTGAGGACTAGCGGAGGGCATGAGCAGTTCTTC. Translated: CSVVRTSGGHEQFF.

The chain uses TRBV5-4 and TRBJ1-1; maybe TRBD1 (5 bases). The CDR3 has 14 amino acids. V was trimmed by 0 bases and J by 0 bases, leaving 6 bases between them. CDR1 is SGHNT, CDR2 YYREEE, per germline (reference sequence). CDR3 nucleotide sequence: TGTGCCAGCAGCTTGGGGGGCCTGAACACTGAAGCTTTCTTT. Its protein is CASSLGGLNTEAFF.

This clone was seen a single time. The chain carries TRBV15 and TRBJ1-2; 8 positions agree with TRBD1. The germline V gene has CDR1 LNHNV and CDR2 YYDKDF (reference sequence). Unmatched junction bases numbered 2, after V lost 1 base and J lost 4 bases. The CDR3 contains 14 residues. CDR3 nucleotide sequence: TGTGCCACCAGCAGAGGGACAGGGACCTATGGCTACACCTTC. Translating it yields CATSRGTGTYGYTF.

The rearrangement links TRBV9 to TRBJ2-3, with 10 bases aligning to TRBD2. V shed 0 bases, J shed 6 bases, and the junction held 10 bases outside the gene matches. CDR3 size: 17 residues. Germline CDR1 reads SGDLS; CDR2 reads YYNGEE. CDR3 in amino acids: CASSVAITSGAGDTQYF. The CDR3 nucleotides are TGTGCCAGCAGCGTAGCTATCACTAGCGGGGCGGGGGATACGCAGTATTTT.

V and J are TRBV2 and TRBJ1-1; 9 nucleotides line up with TRBD1. J was trimmed by 7 bases and V by 5 bases; bases with no gene match: 5. CDR1 is SNHLY, CDR2 FYNNEI, per germline. This CDR3 is built from 13 residues. The DNA of the CDR3 is TGTGCCAGCAGTAGAGACAGGGGGGGTGAAGCTTTCTTT. The encoded protein is CASSRDRGGEAFF.

This sequence joins TRBV7-6 and TRBJ2-2, with D maybe TRBD1 (6 bases). In germline, CDR1 is SGHVS, CDR2 FNYEAQ. The V and J ends lost 1 base and 1 base respectively, with 7 bases between them. The CDR3 is made up of 15 amino acids. CDR3 DNA: TGTGCCAGCAGCTTAGAGGGACAGAACACCGGGGAGCTGTTTTTT. Protein product: CASSLEGQNTGELFF.

The chain employs TRBV10-3 and TRBJ1-2; TRBD1 is a possible D gene (6 bases). CDR3 length: 14 amino acids. V dropped 0 bases and J dropped 5 bases, with 10 bases sitting between them. CDR1 is ENHRY, CDR2 SYGVKD, per germline. CDR3 loop: CAISESRGGYGYTF. The CDR3 coding sequence is TGTGCCATCAGTGAGTCGAGGGGGGGTTATGGCTACACCTTC.

The chain combines TRBV27 with TRBJ1-4; TRBD1 matches 7 bases. The V gene's germline CDR1 is MNHEY and CDR2 SMNVEV (reference sequence). With V trimmed by 8 bases and J by 5 bases, 8 bases remained unmatched. This CDR3 region has 14 residues. CDR3 in amino acids: CASGYRGPNEKLFF. In DNA form, the CDR3 reads TGTGCCAGCGGGTACAGGGGACCAAATGAAAAACTGTTTTTT. Full variable domain (outside the CDR3, taken from reference TRBV27 and TRBJ1-4): EAQVTQNPRYLITVTGKKLTVTCSQNMNHEYMSWYRQDPGLGLRQIYYSMNVEVTDKGDVPEGYKVSRKEKRNFPLILESPSPNQTSLYFCASGYRGPNEKLFFGSGTQLSVL.

This clone was recorded a few times. J is TRBJ1-3 and V is TRBV9; D unresolved. Per germline, CDR1 SGDLS and CDR2 YYNGEE. The CDR3 is made up of 16 amino acids. Trimming took 0 bases from V and 0 from J, leaving 10 bases between them. CDR3 sequence (DNA): TGTGCCAGCAGCGTAGCGGTACGGAGCTCTGGAAACACCATATATTTT. The encoded protein is CASSVAVRSSGNTIYF. The entire variable domain, with the rest obtained from reference TRBV9 and TRBJ1-3, is as follows: DSGVTQTPKHLITATGQRVTLRCSPRSGDLSVYWYQQSLDQGLQFLIQYYNGEERAKGNILERFSAQQFPDLHSELNLSSLELGDSALYFCASSVAVRSSGNTIYFGEGSWLTVV.

This rearrangement joins TRBV30 to TRBJ1-5; D call uncertain. V was shortened by 0 bases and J by 0 bases, with 15 bases between the two germline ends. The CDR3 contains 17 residues. Germline assignment: CDR1 GTSNPN and CDR2 SVGIG (reference sequence). The CDR3 coding sequence is TGTGCCTGGAGTGTAGTAAAAACTACCCCTAGCAATCAGCCCCAGCATTTT. Translated: CAWSVVKTTPSNQPQHF. Variable domain in full (rest from reference TRBV30 and TRBJ1-5): SQTIHQWPATLVQPVGSPLSLECTVEGTSNPNLYWYRQAAGRGLQLLFYSVGIGQISSEVPQNLSASRPQDRQFILSSKKLLLSDSGFYLCAWSVVKTTPSNQPQHFGDGTRLSIL.

The chain employs TRBV5-4 and TRBJ2-7; 7 nucleotides align to TRBD1. This CDR3 contains 12 residues. J was trimmed by 6 bases and V by 0 bases; bases with no gene match: 0. CDR1 and CDR2 from the germline V gene are SGHNT and YYREEE (reference sequence). CDR3 nucleotide sequence: TGTGCCAGCAGCTTGGACAGGGGCGAGCAGTACTTC. Translation: CASSLDRGEQYF.

This chain links TRBV28 with TRBJ2-4; 8 bases agree with TRBD1. Trimming removed 4 bases from V and 0 bases from J; junction bases left unmatched: 8. This CDR3 has 17 residues. Looked up from germline, CDR1 is MDHEN and CDR2 is SYDVKM. The CDR3 DNA follows: TGTGCCAGCAGTTCCACCCCCGGGACAGGAGCCAAAAACATTCAGTACTTC. Translation: CASSSTPGTGAKNIQYF.

The J gene is TRBJ1-1, the V gene TRBV4-3; TRBD1 matches 9 bases. The CDR3 runs to 15 residues. Trimming removed 3 bases from V and 1 base from J; junction bases left unmatched: 3. In germline, CDR1 is LGHNA, CDR2 YSLEER. The CDR3 spells CASSQEGQGNTEAFF. Here the CDR3 DNA reads TGCGCCAGCAGCCAGGAGGGACAGGGGAACACTGAAGCTTTCTTT.

The chain joins TRBV5-6 to TRBJ2-3; the match to TRBD2 covers 9 bases. J lost 6 bases, V lost 2 bases, and 10 bases had no gene match. CDR1 is SGHDT and CDR2 is YYEEEE in the germline V gene. CDR3 length: 16 amino acids. The CDR3 DNA is TGTGCCAGCAGCTTCGGGCTAGCGGGGAGAATTGATACGCAGTATTTT. Amino acid sequence: CASSFGLAGRIDTQYF.

The chain couples TRBV27 to TRBJ1-5, with D maybe TRBD1 (6 bases). Trimming took 5 bases from V and 2 from J, leaving 10 bases between them. CDR3 size: 14 residues. CDR1 and CDR2 (germline): MNHEY, SMNVEV (reference sequence). CDR3 residues: CASSPTGGNQPQHF. CDR3 bases: TGTGCCAGCAGTCCGACAGGAGGCAATCAGCCCCAGCATTTT.

This clone turned up a few times. The chain combines TRBV4-1 with TRBJ1-2; D is perhaps TRBD1 (5 bases). V dropped 5 bases and J dropped 6 bases, with 13 bases sitting between them. The CDR3 is made up of 13 amino acids. CDR1 MGHRA and CDR2 YSYEKL come from the germline V gene. The CDR3 DNA is TGCGCCAGCAGCGGGGCCTGGTTCGATGGCTACACCTTC. Encoded protein: CASSGAWFDGYTF.

The chain couples TRBV5-4 to TRBJ1-2; D may be TRBD1 (5 bases). The CDR3 is 14 amino acids. V shed 4 bases and J shed 2 bases, with 12 bases lying between them. Germline lookup yields CDR1 SGHNT and CDR2 YYREEE (reference sequence). DNA of the CDR3: TGTGCCAGCAGCGGGGAGGCAGGGAACTATGGCTACACCTTC. This translates into CASSGEAGNYGYTF.

This chain joins TRBV2 and TRBJ1-5; possibly TRBD1 for D (5 bases). V lost 0 bases and J 9 bases, leaving 9 bases between the germline ends. Germline V gives CDR1 SNHLY, CDR2 FYNNEI. The CDR3 sequence is 13 residues long. DNA of the CDR3: TGTGCCAGCAGTGAAGCCATGGGGGGGCCCCAGCATTTT. Its translation is CASSEAMGGPQHF.

This clone came up once. The chain carries TRBV27 and TRBJ2-5, with TRBD2 as a possible D gene (6 bases). V shed 3 bases and J shed 5 bases, with 10 bases lying between them. This CDR3 is built from 13 residues. Germline loops: CDR1 MNHEY, CDR2 SMNVEV (reference sequence). CDR3 loop: CASSLDGGETQYF. DNA of the CDR3: TGTGCCAGCAGTTTGGATGGGGGGGAGACCCAGTACTTC.